The present entry profiles one T cell receptor (beta chain) with its context. This sample stems from a study of cytomegalovirus exposure and HLA in healthy donors. Germline V gene lookup returns CDR1 SGHNT and CDR2 YENEEA. There are 14 residues in the CDR3. Deletions cut 3 bases from V and 5 bases from J, with 11 bases between. Primers included in the PCR were 60 Vbeta and 13 Jbeta primers. Produced via immunoSEQ multiplex PCR; TCRdb's table is partial and in-frame only. Here the sample spans 150,000 to 200,000 clones, approximately 81% being singletons. Material for sequencing was PBMCs. The receptor comes from a boy younger than 18 in good health and CMV-seronegative. The chain joins TRBV11-3 to TRBJ2-1; D call uncertain. DNA of the CDR3: TGTGCCAGCAGCTTGAAGTACCGGGACAATGAGCAGTTCTTC. Its translation is CASSLKYRDNEQFF.